This TCR beta chain was retrieved from a study of CD8 T cells in Susac syndrome. The RNA, roughly 0.45 to 1 ug, was put through reverse transcription using random hexamers. TCRdb re-derived calls from the immunoSEQ multiplex PCR reads in MiXCR, one entry per CDR3 protein. In the table there are 250,000 to 350,000 distinct CDR3 sequences, 92% of which are singletons. Germline assignment: CDR1 MNHEY and CDR2 SVGAGI. The germline V and J ends were trimmed by 2 bases and 4 bases, with 9 bases remaining between them. The length of the CDR3 is 13 residues. The chain couples TRBV6-5 to TRBJ2-7, with D perhaps TRBD1 (6 bases). This receptor was taken from a human donor with multiple sclerosis. Sequenced material: CD4+ T cells from PBMCs. DNA for the CDR3: TGTGCCAGCAGTTACAGGACAGAATACGAGCAGTACTTC. This gives the protein CASSYRTEYEQYF.